A single TCR beta chain is shown here with its context. The antigen is undetermined. This sample stems from a study of shared clonotypes between healthy human individuals. Study-wide context: Ranging from 18 to 49 in age, donors were two women and three men. General study results and limits: The sharing of roughly 5% of naive CD4 clonotypes was seen across several donors. Measured sharing among donors was expected to vary with sequencing depth.

Naive-designated CD8 cells lacked CD45RO, were positively enriched for CCR7, and omitted terminally differentiated effector memory CD45RA+ cells. The authors distributed each subset's genomic DNA evenly over several immunoSEQ plates. Profiling relied on immunoSEQ multiplex PCR, and the TCRdb table lists in-frame clones only, not all of them. Altogether about 2,100,000 clones are present, about 92% being singletons, with the ten largest covering 1.5% to 2%. The CDR3 has 14 amino acids. Germline V gene lookup returns CDR1 MNHNY and CDR2 SVGAGI (reference sequence). V lost 0 bases to trimming and J lost 4 bases, with 8 bases between them.

The chain carries TRBV6-6 and TRBJ2-3; the D is unclear. The TCR originated in a man aged 18-30 years in good health. Some clones in this sample may be carry-over from other donors' samples. The sample was naive CD8+ T cells from PBMCs. CDR3 nucleotide sequence: TGTGCCAGCAGTTACTCGAACGAGGCAGATACGCAGTATTTT. The encoded protein is CASSYSNEADTQYF.